The 18 T cell receptor beta chains presented below share a single source sample, sequenced in a study of T cell changes during pregnancy in multiple sclerosis. The repertoire was sequenced with immunoSEQ multiplex PCR; TCRdb's copy has only in-frame clones and lacks some. This table holds around 51,000 clones, 85% to 95% found once. The sequenced sample was peripheral blood, obtained in the second trimester of pregnancy. Receptors were obtained from a female donor with multiple sclerosis, enrolled in a pregnancy study.

This clone was seen only once. The rearrangement joins TRBV4-1 to TRBJ2-7; 10 bases agree with TRBD1. Germline trimming cut 3 bases from V and 6 bases from J; bases unmatched to any gene: 14. CDR1 and CDR2 from the germline V gene are MGHRA and YSYEKL. CDR3 length: 17 amino acids. CDR3 amino acids: CASSQDDLTGGRAEQYF. Written as DNA, the CDR3 is TGCGCCAGCAGCCAGGACGATTTGACAGGGGGCCGCGCCGAGCAGTACTTC.

The chain has TRBV14 and TRBJ2-5; no definite D call. Germline V lookup: CDR1 SGHDN, CDR2 FVKESK. This CDR3 region has 15 residues. V dropped 4 bases and J dropped 2 bases, with 14 bases sitting between them. DNA for the CDR3: TGTGCCAGCAGCCGGATGTCTGGGCCTCAAGAGACCCAGTACTTC. Translating gives CASSRMSGPQETQYF.

V gene TRBV18 combines with J gene TRBJ2-7; 9 bases are a match to TRBD1. Looked up from germline, CDR1 is KGHSH and CDR2 is LQKENI. The CDR3 has 16 amino acids. The junction had 19 bases not matched to a gene; V was cut back by 10 bases and J by 6 bases. The CDR3 region is CATQAQYGTGHGEQYF. The CDR3 bases are TGTGCCACCCAAGCTCAATACGGGACAGGGCACGGCGAGCAGTACTTC.

The chain combines TRBV5-1 with TRBJ2-1; TRBD2 matches 12 bases. Germline V gene lookup returns CDR1 SGHRS and CDR2 YFSETQ. Germline trimming cut 0 bases from V and 7 bases from J; bases unmatched to any gene: 11. CDR3 size: 18 residues. CDR3 region: CASSLVPSGRAFGNEQFF. The DNA for the CDR3 is TGCGCCAGCAGCTTGGTACCTAGCGGGAGGGCCTTCGGTAATGAGCAGTTCTTC.

This chain links TRBV19 with TRBJ2-1; D unclear. This CDR3 has 10 amino acids. Germline lookup yields CDR1 LNHDA and CDR2 SQIVND (reference sequence). V lost 10 bases, J lost 10 bases, and 11 bases lay in between. CDR3 amino acids: CATSEKEQFF. CDR3 in DNA: TGTGCCACCTCGGAGAAGGAGCAGTTCTTC.

This clone came up once. The genes are TRBV7-9 and TRBJ1-2; 8 bases fit TRBD1. Germline values: CDR1 SEHNR, CDR2 FQNEAQ (reference sequence). V gave up 1 base and J gave up 1 base; unmatched junction bases: 5. The CDR3 is 16 residues long. This chain's CDR3 is CASSLETGEYNYGYTF. The CDR3 DNA sequence: TGTGCCAGCAGCTTAGAGACAGGGGAATATAACTATGGCTACACCTTC.

The V and J genes are TRBV6-5 and TRBJ1-2, with TRBD1 as a possible D gene (6 bases). Trimming left V 3 bases short and J 4 bases short, with 12 bases between. The germline V gene encodes CDR1 MNHEY and CDR2 SVGAGI. This CDR3 is built from 14 residues. CDR3 protein: CASSYGGAGYGYTF. The CDR3 nucleotides read TGTGCCAGCAGTTATGGGGGGGCTGGCTATGGCTACACCTTC.

The chain combines TRBV28 with TRBJ2-1; a possible D gene is TRBD2 (6 bases). The V and J ends lost 5 bases and 2 bases respectively, with 13 bases between them. This CDR3 spans 15 amino acids. Germline V lookup: CDR1 MDHEN, CDR2 SYDVKM. The CDR3 loop reads CASSLGGTPYNEQFF. In nucleotides, the CDR3 is TGTGCCAGCAGTCTCGGCGGGACCCCCTACAATGAGCAGTTCTTC.

Judged by abundance, this clone is medium-sized (0.01 to 0.1%). The chain carries TRBV29-1 and TRBJ2-2; TRBD1 matches 9 bases. Looked up from germline, CDR1 is SQVTM and CDR2 is ANQGSEA. Trimming removed 5 bases from V and 3 bases from J; junction bases left unmatched: 4. The CDR3 has 14 amino acids. CDR3 sequence: CSVRTGVDTGELFF. For the CDR3, the DNA is TGCAGCGTTCGGACAGGGGTCGACACCGGGGAGCTGTTTTTT.

This chain joins TRBV5-6 and TRBJ2-7; TRBD2 is a possible D gene (6 bases). The CDR3 totals 13 residues. Germline V CDR1 and CDR2: SGHDT, YYEEEE. V was pared by 2 bases and J by 6 bases, with 12 bases between. This chain's CDR3 is CASSFGTQVEQYF. CDR3 bases: TGTGCCAGCAGCTTCGGGACTCAAGTCGAGCAGTACTTC.

This rearrangement joins TRBV5-1 to TRBJ2-1, with TRBD1 matching 7 bases. The CDR3 is made up of 16 amino acids. With 5 bases clipped from V and 4 bases from J, the junction kept 12 bases outside the gene matches. In germline, CDR1 is SGHRS, CDR2 YFSETQ. Here the CDR3 DNA reads TGCGCCAGCAGTCACCCCGGGACAGCCGCATACAATGAGCAGTTCTTC. Residues: CASSHPGTAAYNEQFF. The complete variable domain, with remaining parts taken from reference TRBV5-1 and TRBJ2-1, reads KAGVTQTPRYLIKTRGQQVTLSCSPISGHRSVSWYQQTPGQGLQFLFEYFSETQRNKGNFPGRFSGRQFSNSRSEMNVSTLELGDSALYLCASSHPGTAAYNEQFFGPGTRLTVL.

This clone was counted a few times. V gene TRBV7-2 combines with J gene TRBJ2-1; 8 bases line up with TRBD2. Trimming removed 5 bases from V and 14 bases from J; junction bases left unmatched: 8. Germline CDR1 and CDR2: SGHTA and FQGNSA. The CDR3 spans 12 residues. The CDR3 DNA follows: TGTGCCAGCAGCCCATGGGGACTAGGGGAGTTCTTC. Its protein is CASSPWGLGEFF.

The chain joins TRBV7-9 to TRBJ2-7; TRBD2 aligns across 14 bases. Per the germline V gene, CDR1 is SEHNR and CDR2 is FQNEAQ (reference sequence). The CDR3 covers 16 residues. J lost 6 bases, V lost 1 base, and 5 bases had no gene match. The DNA for the CDR3 is TGTGCCAGCAGCTTAGGACTAGCGGGAGGGCCCGTCGAGCAGTACTTC. Its protein is CASSLGLAGGPVEQYF.

The chain joins TRBV7-3 to TRBJ2-3; D may be TRBD1 (5 bases). The CDR3 has 14 residues. Trimming stripped 3 bases from V and 2 bases from J, with 9 bases between. Germline V gene data show CDR1 as SGHTA and CDR2 as FQGTGA. CDR3 sequence (DNA): TGTGCCAGCAGCTTGCGACAGACCACAGATACGCAGTATTTT. Translated: CASSLRQTTDTQYF. The full variable domain, in which reference TRBV7-3 and TRBJ2-3 provide the parts outside the CDR3, is GAGVSQTPSNKVTEKGKYVELRCDPISGHTALYWYRQSLGQGPEFLIYFQGTGAADDSGLPNDRFFAVRPEGSVSTLKIQRTERGDSAVYLCASSLRQTTDTQYFGPGTRLTVL.

This chain links TRBV5-8 with TRBJ1-1; 11 bases fit TRBD1. The germline V gene has CDR1 SGHTS and CDR2 YDEGEE. This CDR3 is built from 13 residues. With 4 bases clipped from V and 10 bases from J, the junction kept 6 bases outside the gene matches. CDR3 amino acids: CASSLDRGRGAFF. CDR3 nucleotide sequence: TGTGCCAGCAGCCTGGACAGGGGGCGAGGAGCTTTCTTT. Variable domain in full (rest from reference TRBV5-8 and TRBJ1-1): EAGVTQSPTHLIKTRGQQATLRCSPISGHTSVYWYQQALGLGLQFLLWYDEGEERNRGNFPPRFSGRQFPNYSSELNVNALELEDSALYLCASSLDRGRGAFFGQGTRLTVV.

This clone was seen a single time. This chain uses TRBV11-2 with TRBJ2-1; 10 positions match TRBD2. The trim removed 4 bases at V and 9 bases at J, leaving 15 bases unmatched. Looked up from germline, CDR1 is SGHAT and CDR2 is FQNNGV. The CDR3 runs 17 residues. The CDR3 DNA reads TGTGCCAGCAGCTCGGATGGTTGGCTAGCGGGAGTCCCTGAGCAGTTCTTC. It codes for CASSSDGWLAGVPEQFF.

The V call is TRBV5-1, the J call TRBJ1-1; possible D gene TRBD1, 5 bases. The germline V and J ends were trimmed by 4 bases and 4 bases, with 14 bases remaining between them. The CDR3 runs to 14 residues. Germline V gene data show CDR1 as SGHRS and CDR2 as YFSETQ. The CDR3 nucleotides are TGCGCCAGCAGCCCCGGGGGTCTCGGCACTGAAGCTTTCTTT. Translated, it gives CASSPGGLGTEAFF.

The chain combines TRBV6-4 with TRBJ2-3; 9 positions agree with TRBD1. The CDR3 extends over 17 amino acids. Germline trimming cut 9 bases from V and 1 base from J; bases unmatched to any gene: 14. Germline V gene sequence: CDR1 MRHNA, CDR2 SNTAGT. The CDR3 DNA is TGTGCCAGTCGGACAGGGGAAGTTCCAGAGTGCACAGATACGCAGTATTTT. Protein: CASRTGEVPECTDTQYF.